The entry below describes one T cell receptor (beta chain). This entry comes from a study of shared clonotypes between healthy human individuals. Study in general: Donor composition was a couple of women and three men, aged 18 to 49. Each donor's CD8 memory used one plate, CD8 naive two, each CD4 subset three.

The naive CD8 subset, CD45RO-negative cells positively selected for CCR7, excluded terminally differentiated effector memory CD45RA+ cells. Donation came from healthy HIV-negative adults that had no recent acute infections or vaccinations. Only Caucasian adults living in Nashville, Tennessee served as donors. The assay was immunoSEQ multiplex PCR, and TCRdb's table has in-frame clones only and misses some. The table lists 550,000 to 650,000 clones, 90% to 97% of them singletons. The V gene's germline CDR1 is SGHRS and CDR2 YFSETQ. V shed 0 bases and J 6 bases; nucleotides not matched to a gene: 6. The CDR3 has 15 residues.

The chain recombines TRBV5-1 with TRBJ2-3, with TRBD1 matching 8 bases. The specimen sequenced was naive CD8+ T cells sorted from blood. The receptor's source is a woman in her 30s in good health. The CDR3 protein is CASSLARRQGDTQYF. The CDR3 DNA reads TGCGCCAGCAGCTTGGCCCGCCGACAGGGGGATACGCAGTATTTT.